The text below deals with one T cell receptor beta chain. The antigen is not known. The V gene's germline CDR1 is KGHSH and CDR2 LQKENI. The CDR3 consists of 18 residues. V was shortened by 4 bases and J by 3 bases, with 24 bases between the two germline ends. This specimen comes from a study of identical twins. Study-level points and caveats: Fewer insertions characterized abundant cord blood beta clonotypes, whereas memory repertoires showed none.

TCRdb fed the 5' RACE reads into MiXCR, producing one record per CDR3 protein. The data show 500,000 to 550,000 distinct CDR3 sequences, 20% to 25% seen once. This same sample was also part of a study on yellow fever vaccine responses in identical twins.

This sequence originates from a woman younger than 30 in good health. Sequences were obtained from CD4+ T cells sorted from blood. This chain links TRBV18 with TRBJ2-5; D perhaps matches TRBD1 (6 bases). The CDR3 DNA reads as TGTGCCAGCTCACAAAGAGACAGGTCCCAGAACACTAAAGAGACCCAGTACTTC. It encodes CASSQRDRSQNTKETQYF.